Sequencing of this T cell receptor (beta chain) was carried out in a study of Ad26.COV2.S vaccination and SARS-CoV-2 variants. Study context: Doses of Ad26.COV2.S were injected into muscle once or twice, 56 days apart. Notes on the study in general: Possibly, TCR breadth and depth analyses underestimated total T cell responses.

Treatment here: about 20 received Ad26.COV2.S at low or high dose, single or two shots; about 5 received placebo; per-sample allocation not given. Collection of the samples took place on day 63 after the first injection of vaccine or placebo. An adult aged 18-55 years in Boston served as the donor. TCRdb keeps only in-frame clones here, not all; method: immunoSEQ multiplex PCR. Of some 390,000 clones listed, approximately 91% are singletons. Trimming took off 6 bases at V and 5 bases at J, with 16 bases between the two ends. Germline V gives CDR1 MDHEN, CDR2 SYDVKM. The CDR3 loop spans 14 amino acids. A remark on this clone: Its antigen is not identified.

This receptor was identified in a person between 18 and 59 years old who received the Ad26.COV2.S COVID-19 vaccine or a placebo. The starting material was peripheral blood, obtained in a trial of Ad26.COV2.S vaccine versus placebo. The V and J genes are TRBV28 and TRBJ2-5; D possibly corresponds to TRBD2 (6 bases). CDR3 amino acids: CASRRRDLGETQYF. The CDR3 DNA reads as TGTGCCAGCAGACGTCGGGACTTAGGGGAGACCCAGTACTTC.